These T cell receptor beta chains were read from a single sample in a study of blood T cell repertoires in COVID-19. The protocol was immunoSEQ multiplex PCR, while the TCRdb copy is restricted to in-frame clones and leaves out a portion. In the table there are about 250,000 clones, around 88% of which are singletons. The specimen sequenced was peripheral blood. Source of these receptors: a man aged 80 or over with acute or convalescent COVID-19. Each CDR3 is given with its conserved first and last residue. Each record gives: clone size, D gene, J gene, V gene, CDR3 DNA, CDR3 protein. The D gene is left open where the match is weak. Some rows mark clone size as missing; the rest say once, few, many or name a class of expanded clone.

size: once; D: TRBD2; J: TRBJ2-1; V: TRBV5-1; DNA: TGCGCCAGCAGCTTGGGGACTAGCGGGAATCAGATTTATTACAATGAGCAGTTCTTC; CDR3: CASSLGTSGNQIYYNEQFF
size: -; D: TRBD2; J: TRBJ2-5; V: TRBV19; DNA: TGTGCCAGTAGTATGGGCGGACTAGCGGGAGGACAAGAGACCCAGTACTTC; CDR3: CASSMGGLAGGQETQYF
size: -; D: -; J: TRBJ1-5; V: TRBV3-1/TRBV3-2; DNA: TGTGCCAGCAGTCTGCAGGGTGATCAGCCCCAGCATTTT; CDR3: CASSLQGDQPQHF
size: -; D: -; J: TRBJ2-6; V: TRBV6-5; DNA: TGTGCCAGCAGTTCACAGGGTTCTGGGGCCAACGTCCTGACTTTC; CDR3: CASSSQGSGANVLTF
size: few; D: -; J: TRBJ1-1; V: TRBV7-3; DNA: TGTGCCAGCAGCTTAAACACAGACATGAACACTGAAGCTTTCTTT; CDR3: CASSLNTDMNTEAFF
size: -; D: -; J: TRBJ1-1; V: TRBV19; DNA: TGTGCCAGTCGCGACCTCGAGGTGGCTTTCTTT; CDR3: CASRDLEVAFF
size: -; D: TRBD1; J: TRBJ2-7; V: TRBV7-2; DNA: TGTGCCAGCAGCTTTAGGTTCGAAGACAGGGTGCGCGAGCAGTACTTC; CDR3: CASSFRFEDRVREQYF
size: -; D: TRBD2; J: TRBJ2-7; V: TRBV7-3; DNA: TGTGCCAGCAGCTACACCGTTAGCGGGAGTATCTACGAGCAGTACTTC; CDR3: CASSYTVSGSIYEQYF
size: -; D: TRBD2; J: TRBJ2-1; V: TRBV27; DNA: TGTGCCAGCAGTCGAACCCGACTAGCGGGAGGGAGCTCCTACAATGAGCAGTTCTTC; CDR3: CASSRTRLAGGSSYNEQFF
size: -; D: -; J: TRBJ1-1; V: TRBV7-9; DNA: TGTGCCAGCAGCTCCCTTTTCGGGGACACTGAAGCTTTCTTT; CDR3: CASSSLFGDTEAFF
size: -; D: -; J: TRBJ1-2; V: TRBV12-3/TRBV12-4; DNA: TGTGCCAGCACCGGGACTTCAGCTGGCTACACCTTC; CDR3: CASTGTSAGYTF
size: -; D: TRBD2; J: TRBJ2-7; V: TRBV5-4; DNA: TGTGCCAGCAGCTTGGCCTTGGCGGGAGAAAGTTACGAGCAGTACTTC; CDR3: CASSLALAGESYEQYF
size: -; D: TRBD1; J: TRBJ1-4; V: TRBV7-9; DNA: TGTGCCAGCAGCTTAGAACAGGGGGTTGGAGAAAAACTGTTTTTT; CDR3: CASSLEQGVGEKLFF
size: -; D: TRBD2; J: TRBJ2-3; V: TRBV28; DNA: TGTGCCAGCAGTTCGGGACTAGCGGGAGCGGATACGCAGTATTTT; CDR3: CASSSGLAGADTQYF
size: -; D: -; J: TRBJ2-4; V: TRBV3-1/TRBV3-2; DNA: TGTGCCAGCAGCCTAACTTTAGCCAAAAACATTCAGTACTTC; CDR3: CASSLTLAKNIQYF
size: -; D: -; J: TRBJ1-4; V: TRBV9; DNA: TGTGCCAGCAGCGTAGACAATTCGATAAACGAAAAACTGTTTTTT; CDR3: CASSVDNSINEKLFF
size: -; D: -; J: TRBJ2-7; V: TRBV7-8; DNA: TGTGCCAGCAGCTTAGCCGCGGACAGAGCCTACGAGCAGTACTTC; CDR3: CASSLAADRAYEQYF
size: -; D: TRBD1; J: TRBJ1-1; V: TRBV2; DNA: TGTGCCAGCAGCCCGGGACAGGCGAACACTGAAGCTTTCTTT; CDR3: CASSPGQANTEAFF
size: -; D: -; J: TRBJ1-2; V: TRBV6-5; DNA: TGTGCCAGCGTTCGGCAGACTTCTAACTATGGCTACACCTTC; CDR3: CASVRQTSNYGYTF
size: -; D: TRBD2; J: TRBJ2-1; V: TRBV7-3; DNA: TGTTCCAGCAGCCGTTTAGCGGGGGGGAGCTACAATGAGCAGTTCTTC; CDR3: CSSSRLAGGSYNEQFF
size: -; D: TRBD1; J: TRBJ1-4; V: TRBV19; DNA: TGTGCCAGTAGTATACAGGGGGAGTCTGAAAAACTGTTTTTT; CDR3: CASSIQGESEKLFF
size: -; D: -; J: TRBJ1-4; V: TRBV28; DNA: TGTGCCAGCAGTTTGGGGGGGCTCGCTGAAAAACTGTTTTTT; CDR3: CASSLGGLAEKLFF
size: -; D: -; J: TRBJ2-5; V: TRBV2; DNA: TGTGCCAGCAGTTCCCGGCTCCCCAGGGGAGAGACCCAGTACTTC; CDR3: CASSSRLPRGETQYF
size: -; D: TRBD1; J: TRBJ2-7; V: TRBV19; DNA: TGTGCCAGTAGTATTAATGAGGGGACAGGCCGGGGGCGGACCTCCTACGAGCAGTACTTC; CDR3: CASSINEGTGRGRTSYEQYF
size: few; D: TRBD1; J: TRBJ1-2; V: TRBV7-2; DNA: TGTGCCAGCAGCTTAGGGACAGGGGGTAGAAATGGCTACACCTTC; CDR3: CASSLGTGGRNGYTF
size: -; D: -; J: TRBJ2-3; V: TRBV11-2; DNA: TGTGCCAGCAGCGGGTGGGACTCAGGCTCGGATACGCAGTATTTT; CDR3: CASSGWDSGSDTQYF
size: -; D: TRBD1; J: TRBJ1-2; V: TRBV9; DNA: TGTGCCAGCAGCCCCCGACAGGGGTTACACACCTTC; CDR3: CASSPRQGLHTF
size: -; D: -; J: TRBJ1-3; V: TRBV10-3; DNA: TGTGCCATCAGCTCCCGGACTATCTCTGGAAACACCATATATTTT; CDR3: CAISSRTISGNTIYF
size: -; D: TRBD1; J: TRBJ1-4; V: TRBV27; DNA: TGTGCCAGCAGTTTATATAGGGGGCTCGCAACTAATGAAAAACTGTTTTTT; CDR3: CASSLYRGLATNEKLFF
size: few; D: TRBD1; J: TRBJ1-1; V: TRBV13; DNA: TGTGCCAGCAGCCTCCTTACGGCAGGGGGCACTGAAGCTTTCTTT; CDR3: CASSLLTAGGTEAFF
size: once; D: -; J: TRBJ2-3; V: TRBV5-5; DNA: TGTGCCAGCAGCTGGACAGATAGCACAGATACGCAGTATTTT; CDR3: CASSWTDSTDTQYF
size: -; D: TRBD1; J: TRBJ1-1; V: TRBV6-5; DNA: TGTGCCAGCAAAGGACAGGGGAACACTGAAGCTTTCTTT; CDR3: CASKGQGNTEAFF
size: -; D: -; J: TRBJ1-1; V: TRBV7-6; DNA: TGTGCCAGCAGCCCTAGGGACACACCGAACACTGAAGCTTTCTTT; CDR3: CASSPRDTPNTEAFF
size: -; D: -; J: TRBJ1-2; V: TRBV5-1; DNA: TGCGCCAGCAGCTTGGTGGGGGACACTACGTCTGGGTATGGCTACACCTTC; CDR3: CASSLVGDTTSGYGYTF
size: few; D: -; J: TRBJ1-6; V: TRBV11-2; DNA: TGTGCCAGCAGCTTTTTTACCCGGGTAGTTAATTCACCCCTCCACTTT; CDR3: CASSFFTRVVNSPLHF
size: -; D: TRBD1; J: TRBJ1-4; V: TRBV28; DNA: TGTGCCAGCAGGACCGACAGGGTCGGTGAAAAACTGTTTTTT; CDR3: CASRTDRVGEKLFF
size: -; D: -; J: TRBJ2-7; V: TRBV6-2/TRBV6-3; DNA: TGTGCCAGCAGTTTAGGACACCTGTACAACGAGCAGTACTTC; CDR3: CASSLGHLYNEQYF